This TCR beta chain was obtained from a study of CD8+ T cells in alopecia areata. Noted treatment: oral pan-JAK inhibitor, 5-10 mg twice daily. Germline CDR1 and CDR2: SGDLS and YYNGEE. There are 14 residues in the CDR3. Trimming removed 0 bases from V and 6 bases from J; junction bases left unmatched: 3. Following RNA extraction, reverse transcription yielded cDNA that acted as the sequencing template. TCRdb keeps only in-frame clones here, not all; method: immunoSEQ multiplex PCR. The repertoire has 150,000 or so clones, around half of them found once; the top ten carry roughly 15%. This sample comprised CD8+ T cells sorted from blood, obtained at week 4, from a patient treated with tofacitinib. This TCR derives from a human donor with alopecia areata. The genes are TRBV9 and TRBJ2-3; 8 bases are a match to TRBD2. The DNA of the CDR3 is TGTGCCAGCAGCGTAGGAGCGGGGGTGGATACGCAGTATTTT. Residues: CASSVGAGVDTQYF.